The 7 T cell receptor beta chains reported below all come from one sample, sequenced in a study of shared clonotypes between healthy human individuals. Measured with immunoSEQ multiplex PCR; TCRdb has only the in-frame clones, and not every one. In the table there are 1.4 million or so clones, about 98.5% of which are singletons. Sequenced input: naive CD4+ T cells sorted from blood. As to subset: CD45RA+ positively selected. The receptors derive from a man aged 30 to 39 in good health.

This clone appeared a single time. The chain recombines TRBV29-1 with TRBJ2-5, with D possibly TRBD1 on 6 matching bases. The length of the CDR3 is 14 residues. The germline gives CDR1 SQVTM, CDR2 ANQGSEA. V was pared by 4 bases and J by 4 bases, with 16 bases between. DNA of the CDR3: TGCAGCGTTGGACACAGGGATCCTGGAGAGACCCAGTACTTC. Its translation: CSVGHRDPGETQYF. Supplemented by reference TRBV29-1 and TRBJ2-5, the full variable domain reads SAVISQKPSRDICQRGTSLTIQCQVDSQVTMMFWYRQQPGQSLTLIATANQGSEATYESGFVIDKFPISRPNLTFSTLTVSNMSPEDSSIYLCSVGHRDPGETQYFGPGTRLLVL.

This chain connects TRBV28 to TRBJ1-2; D unclear. The germline V gene encodes CDR1 MDHEN and CDR2 SYDVKM. The CDR3 sequence is 17 residues long. V was shortened by 7 bases and J by 2 bases, with 23 bases between the two germline ends. CDR3 in DNA: TGTGCCAGCATCACTACCCTCGGGCAGCTACCCAACTATGGCTACACCTTC. This sequence encodes CASITTLGQLPNYGYTF.

V is TRBV2 and J is TRBJ2-3; 14 bases are a match to TRBD2. CDR3 size: 15 residues. In germline, CDR1 is SNHLY, CDR2 FYNNEI. The J segment lost 3 bases and the V segment lost 7 bases, leaving 3 bases of the junction unmatched. DNA for the CDR3: TGTGCCAGCACCCGGACTAGCGGGAGGACAGATACGCAGTATTTT. Translation gives CASTRTSGRTDTQYF.

J is TRBJ2-7 and V is TRBV11-2; weak D call: TRBD1 (6 bases). CDR1 is SGHAT and CDR2 is FQNNGV in the germline V gene. This CDR3 has 16 amino acids. With 1 base removed from V and 2 bases from J, the gap between germline ends came to 15 bases. The CDR3 loop is CASSLGDTTRAYEQYF. The CDR3 DNA is TGTGCCAGCAGCTTAGGGGACACCACCCGGGCCTACGAGCAGTACTTC.

This clone was observed a single time. The chain combines TRBV5-1 with TRBJ2-2; D unclear. Germline V gives CDR1 SGHRS, CDR2 YFSETQ. CDR3 size: 15 residues. V lost 0 bases to trimming and J lost 5 bases, with 11 bases between them. The CDR3 nucleotides are TGCGCCAGCAGCTTGGTAGGGCCAACAACCGGGGAGCTGTTTTTT. It specifies CASSLVGPTTGELFF. The full variable domain, completed using reference TRBV5-1 and TRBJ2-2, is KAGVTQTPRYLIKTRGQQVTLSCSPISGHRSVSWYQQTPGQGLQFLFEYFSETQRNKGNFPGRFSGRQFSNSRSEMNVSTLELGDSALYLCASSLVGPTTGELFFGEGSRLTVL.

The chain employs TRBV28 and TRBJ2-5; D tentatively reads TRBD1 or TRBD2 (5 bases each). The CDR3 has 17 amino acids. Germline CDR1 and CDR2: MDHEN and SYDVKM. The V end was cut by 4 bases, the J end by 4 bases, with 22 bases between. CDR3 sequence (DNA): TGTGCCAGCAGTTCAATCTTACGGCAGATTGGGGGAGAGACCCAGTACTTC. Its translation is CASSSILRQIGGETQYF.

J is TRBJ1-5 and V is TRBV29-1; TRBD1 matches at 10 bases. Germline V gene data show CDR1 as SQVTM and CDR2 as ANQGSEA. The CDR3 is 14 amino acids. J lost 4 bases, V lost 6 bases, and 6 bases had no gene match. The CDR3 coding sequence is TGCAGCGTCAGACAGGGGGCCGGTAATCAGCCCCAGCATTTT. Its protein product is CSVRQGAGNQPQHF.